This is a list of T cell receptor beta chains from one sample in a study of cytomegalovirus exposure and HLA in healthy donors. The method was immunoSEQ multiplex PCR; TCRdb's version includes in-frame clones alone and lacks a portion of them. The sample carries more than 70,000 clones, 70% recorded once. Sequenced sample: PBMCs. The source is a woman in her forties or fifties in good health and CMV-seropositive. Each CDR3 is given without its conserved first and last residue.

v_call cdr3_aa
TRBV10-3 ATQGGNTEAF
TRBV30 ASFWGEGYT
TRBV29-1 SVHRPTVEDVYGYT
TRBV30 AWSDVLGTEANYGYT
TRBV28 ASSSHGQGTGNTIY
TRBV7-9 ASSLDFETSRNNEQF
TRBV11-3 ASSWSGVASEQY
TRBV28 ASSLNRGSNGYT
TRBV5-5 ASSLSQALTGELF
TRBV5-1 ASSLQGPPSYNEQF
TRBV7-2 ASSPYGLAGGSSGETQY
TRBV28 ASTQENQPQH
TRBV14 ASSQWSGITEAF
TRBV6-5 ASTQSDTQY
TRBV18 ASSPQTGGLETQY
TRBV14 ASSQLAGERDTQY
TRBV18 ASSLMGQGLNNEQF
TRBV5-8 ASSLDAGVNTEAF
TRBV10-3 AISESQAQPQH
TRBV5-1 ASSLGQGDGYT
TRBV12-5 ASGRDRGHYNEQF
TRBV5-1 ASSFSTGDTEAF
TRBV11-2 ASSLGGQARETQY
TRBV19 ASSPRTGGYNQPQH
TRBV9 ASSPWTATEAF
TRBV5-1 ASSLPSAGNESSSYNEQF
TRBV7-9 ASSPRTGGYNEQF
TRBV5-4 ASSLGTSGTYEQY
TRBV5-8 ASSQGKKETQY
TRBV7-9 ASTSYGGTEAF
TRBV4-3 ASSYDRESSPLH
TRBV7-8 ASSLASNAGYT
TRBV6-4 ASSGTGSTDTQY
TRBV7-2 ASSRTSGGRPYEQY
TRBV5-8 ASSLATGISYEQY
TRBV15 ATSRARGNTEAF
TRBV7-9 ASSPAGLAGAETQY
TRBV28 ASNTRGRVYEQY
TRBV5-6 ASSYLLEGETEKLF
TRBV7-2 ASSFFGANVLT
TRBV5-1 ASSVGGLDSPLH